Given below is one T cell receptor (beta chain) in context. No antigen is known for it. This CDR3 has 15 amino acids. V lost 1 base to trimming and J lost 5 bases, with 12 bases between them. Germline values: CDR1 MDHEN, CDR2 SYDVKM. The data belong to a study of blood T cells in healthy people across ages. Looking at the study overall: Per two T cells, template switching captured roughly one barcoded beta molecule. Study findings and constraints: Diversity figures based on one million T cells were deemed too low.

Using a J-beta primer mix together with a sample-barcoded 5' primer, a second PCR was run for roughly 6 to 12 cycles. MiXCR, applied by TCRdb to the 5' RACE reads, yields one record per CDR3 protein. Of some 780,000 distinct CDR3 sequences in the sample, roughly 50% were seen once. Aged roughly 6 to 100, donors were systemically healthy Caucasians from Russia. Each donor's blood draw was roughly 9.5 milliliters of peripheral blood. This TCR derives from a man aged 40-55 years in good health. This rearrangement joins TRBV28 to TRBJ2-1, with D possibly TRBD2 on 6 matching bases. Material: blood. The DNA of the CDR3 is TGTGCCAGCAGTTTATCTATTAGCGGACACAATGAGCAGTTCTTC. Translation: CASSLSISGHNEQFF. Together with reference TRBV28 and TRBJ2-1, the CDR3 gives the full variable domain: DVKVTQSSRYLVKRTGEKVFLECVQDMDHENMFWYRQDPGLGLRLIYFSYDVKMKEKGDIPEGYSVSREKKERFSLILESASTNQTSMYLCASSLSISGHNEQFFGPGTRLTVL.